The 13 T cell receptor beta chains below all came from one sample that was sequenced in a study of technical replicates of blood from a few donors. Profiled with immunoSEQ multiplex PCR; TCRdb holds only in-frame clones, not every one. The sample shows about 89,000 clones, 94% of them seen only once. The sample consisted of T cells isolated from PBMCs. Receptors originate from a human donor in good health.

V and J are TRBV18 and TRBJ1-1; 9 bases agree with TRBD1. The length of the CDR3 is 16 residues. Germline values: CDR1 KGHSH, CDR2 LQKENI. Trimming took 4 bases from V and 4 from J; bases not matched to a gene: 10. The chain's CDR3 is CASSQGQGFGGTEAFF. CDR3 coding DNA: TGTGCCAGCTCACAAGGACAGGGGTTCGGTGGCACTGAAGCTTTCTTT.

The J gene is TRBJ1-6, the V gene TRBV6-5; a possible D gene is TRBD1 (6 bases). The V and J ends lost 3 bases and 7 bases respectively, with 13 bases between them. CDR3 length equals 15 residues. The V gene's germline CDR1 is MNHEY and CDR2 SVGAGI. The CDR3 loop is CASSYWTEGNSPLHF. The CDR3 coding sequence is TGTGCCAGCAGTTATTGGACAGAGGGAAATTCACCCCTCCACTTT.

CDR3 protein: CSVAEELYLNTGELFF. The CDR3 bases are TGCAGCGTTGCTGAGGAATTATATCTGAACACCGGGGAGCTGTTTTTT. The chain combines TRBV29-1 with TRBJ2-2; D unclear. Per germline, CDR1 SQVTM and CDR2 ANQGSEA. The CDR3 extends over 16 amino acids. Trimming left V 4 bases short and J 1 base short, with 16 bases between.

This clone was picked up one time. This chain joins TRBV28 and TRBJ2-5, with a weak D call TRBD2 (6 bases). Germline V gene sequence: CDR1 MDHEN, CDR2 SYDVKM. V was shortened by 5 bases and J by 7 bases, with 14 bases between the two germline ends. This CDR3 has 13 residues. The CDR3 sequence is CASSPPQGGTQYF. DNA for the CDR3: TGTGCCAGCAGTCCCCCTCAGGGAGGGACCCAGTACTTC. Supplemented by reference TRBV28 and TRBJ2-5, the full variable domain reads DVKVTQSSRYLVKRTGEKVFLECVQDMDHENMFWYRQDPGLGLRLIYFSYDVKMKEKGDIPEGYSVSREKKERFSLILESASTNQTSMYLCASSPPQGGTQYFGPGTRLLVL.

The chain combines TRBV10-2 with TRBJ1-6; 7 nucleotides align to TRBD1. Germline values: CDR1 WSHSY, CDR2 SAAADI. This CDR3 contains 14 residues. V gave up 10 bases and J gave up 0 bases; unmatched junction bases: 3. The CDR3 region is CAIGDSSYNSPLHF. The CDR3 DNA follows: TGCGCCATCGGGGACAGCTCCTATAATTCACCCCTCCACTTT.

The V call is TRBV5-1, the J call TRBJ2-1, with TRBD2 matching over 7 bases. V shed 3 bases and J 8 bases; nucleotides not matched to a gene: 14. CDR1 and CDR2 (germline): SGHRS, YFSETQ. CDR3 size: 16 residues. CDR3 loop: CASSSETSWGYDEQFF. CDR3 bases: TGCGCCAGCAGCTCTGAGACTAGCTGGGGATACGATGAGCAGTTCTTC.

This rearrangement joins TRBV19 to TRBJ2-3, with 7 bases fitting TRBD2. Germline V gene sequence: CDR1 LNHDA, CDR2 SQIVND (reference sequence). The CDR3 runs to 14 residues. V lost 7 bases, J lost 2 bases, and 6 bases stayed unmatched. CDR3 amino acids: CASNLRGNTDTQYF. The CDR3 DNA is TGTGCCAGTAACTTGCGGGGGAACACAGATACGCAGTATTTT.

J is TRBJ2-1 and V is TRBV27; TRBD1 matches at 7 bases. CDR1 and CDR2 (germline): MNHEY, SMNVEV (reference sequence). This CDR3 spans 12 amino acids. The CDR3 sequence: CGSGTAINEQFF. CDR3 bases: TGTGGCTCCGGGACAGCGATAAATGAGCAGTTCTTC.

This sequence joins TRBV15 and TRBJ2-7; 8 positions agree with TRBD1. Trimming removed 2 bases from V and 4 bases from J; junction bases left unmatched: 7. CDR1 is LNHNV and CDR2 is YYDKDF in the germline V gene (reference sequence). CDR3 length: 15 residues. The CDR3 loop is CATSRKGTGPYEQYF. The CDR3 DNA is TGTGCCACCAGCAGAAAAGGGACAGGACCGTACGAGCAGTACTTC.

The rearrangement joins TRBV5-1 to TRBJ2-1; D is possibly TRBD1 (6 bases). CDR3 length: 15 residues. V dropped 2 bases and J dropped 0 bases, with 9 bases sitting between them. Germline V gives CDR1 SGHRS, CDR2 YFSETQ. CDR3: CASSLIGGSYNEQFF. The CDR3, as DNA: TGCGCCAGCAGCTTAATAGGGGGCTCCTACAATGAGCAGTTCTTC.

The CDR3: CASGPGQRYNEQFF. Written as DNA, the CDR3 is TGTGCCAGTGGACCGGGACAAAGATACAATGAGCAGTTCTTC. This chain links TRBV19 with TRBJ2-1; D may be TRBD1 (6 bases). Trimming took off 8 bases at V and 4 bases at J, with 15 bases between the two ends. CDR1 is LNHDA, CDR2 SQIVND, per germline (reference sequence). This CDR3 spans 14 amino acids.

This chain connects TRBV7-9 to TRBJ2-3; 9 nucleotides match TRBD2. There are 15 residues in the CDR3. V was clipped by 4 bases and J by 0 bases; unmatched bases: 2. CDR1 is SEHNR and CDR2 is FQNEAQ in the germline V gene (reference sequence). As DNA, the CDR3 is TGTGCCAGCAGCTCTAGCGGGGCTAGCACAGATACGCAGTATTTT. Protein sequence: CASSSSGASTDTQYF.

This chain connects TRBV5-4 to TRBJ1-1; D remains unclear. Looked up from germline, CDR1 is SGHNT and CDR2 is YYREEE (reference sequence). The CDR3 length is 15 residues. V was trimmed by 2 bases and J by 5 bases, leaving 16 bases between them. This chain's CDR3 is CASSFHPPGGTEAFF. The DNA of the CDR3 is TGTGCCAGCAGCTTCCACCCACCGGGAGGTACTGAAGCTTTCTTT. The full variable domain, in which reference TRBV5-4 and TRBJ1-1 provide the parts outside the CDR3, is ETGVTQSPTHLIKTRGQQVTLRCSSQSGHNTVSWYQQALGQGPQFIFQYYREEENGRGNFPPRFSGLQFPNYSSELNVNALELDDSALYLCASSFHPPGGTEAFFGQGTRLTVV.